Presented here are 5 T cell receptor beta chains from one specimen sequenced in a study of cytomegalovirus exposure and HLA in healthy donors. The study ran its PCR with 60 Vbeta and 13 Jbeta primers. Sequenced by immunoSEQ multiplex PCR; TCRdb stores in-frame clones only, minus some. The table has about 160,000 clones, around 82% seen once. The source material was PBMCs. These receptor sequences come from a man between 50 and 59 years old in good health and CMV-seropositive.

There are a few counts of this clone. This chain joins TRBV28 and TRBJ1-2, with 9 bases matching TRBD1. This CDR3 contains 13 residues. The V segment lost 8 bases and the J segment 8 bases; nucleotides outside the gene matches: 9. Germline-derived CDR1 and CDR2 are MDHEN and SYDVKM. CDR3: CASRDRVGRGYTF. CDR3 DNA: TGTGCCAGCCGGGACAGGGTGGGCCGGGGCTACACCTTC.

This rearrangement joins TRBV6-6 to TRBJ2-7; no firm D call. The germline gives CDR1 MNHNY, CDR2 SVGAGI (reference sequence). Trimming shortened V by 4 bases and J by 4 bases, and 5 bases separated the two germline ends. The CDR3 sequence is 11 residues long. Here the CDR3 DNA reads TGTGCCAGCAGTTTCCTGTACGAGCAGTACTTC. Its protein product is CASSFLYEQYF.

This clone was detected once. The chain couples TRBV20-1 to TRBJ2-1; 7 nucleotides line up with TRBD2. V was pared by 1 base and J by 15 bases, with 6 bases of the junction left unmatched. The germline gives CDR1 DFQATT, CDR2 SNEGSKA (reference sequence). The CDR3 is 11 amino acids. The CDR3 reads CSARVPGGRFF. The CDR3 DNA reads TGCAGTGCTAGAGTGCCGGGAGGTCGGTTCTTC.

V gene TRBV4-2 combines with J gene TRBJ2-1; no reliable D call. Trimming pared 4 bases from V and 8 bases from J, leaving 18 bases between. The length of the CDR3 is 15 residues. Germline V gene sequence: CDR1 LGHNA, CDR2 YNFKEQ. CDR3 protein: CASSPAWAIRDEQFF. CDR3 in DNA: TGTGCCAGCAGCCCAGCATGGGCGATAAGAGATGAGCAGTTCTTC.

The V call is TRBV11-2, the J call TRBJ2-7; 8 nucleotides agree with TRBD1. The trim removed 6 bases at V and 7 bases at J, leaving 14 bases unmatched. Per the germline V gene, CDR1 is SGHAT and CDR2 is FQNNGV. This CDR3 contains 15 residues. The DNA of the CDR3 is TGTGCCAGCAGTTTAAATGTCCAGGGGGCGAGAGAGCAGTACTTC. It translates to CASSLNVQGAREQYF.